The entry that follows covers one T cell receptor beta chain sequence. In the original processing: For nucleated cells, counts were estimated from reference gene primer amplification. The repertoire was sequenced with immunoSEQ multiplex PCR; TCRdb's copy has only in-frame clones and lacks some. V and J calls and clone size come straight from that table; D and trimming were deduced from the DNA. This table has about 210,000 clones, around 80% appearing once. These data come from a study of blood T cell repertoires in COVID-19. As for the study in general: From T cells, B-cell-depleted T cells, or PBMCs came the material, which was cDNA or gDNA.

The length of the CDR3 is 16 residues. The germline CDR1 and CDR2 sequences are SQVTM and ANQGSEA. Trimming left V 8 bases short and J 7 bases short, with 24 bases between. This sequence originates from a human donor in a cohort sampled during active COVID-19. The rearrangement uses TRBV29-1 and TRBJ1-6, with a possible D match to TRBD1 (6 bases). The sequenced sample was peripheral blood. In DNA form, the CDR3 reads TGCAGCCCCCTCAACAGGGTTAAAGGGCCGAATTCACCCCTCCACTTT. Residues: CSPLNRVKGPNSPLHF.